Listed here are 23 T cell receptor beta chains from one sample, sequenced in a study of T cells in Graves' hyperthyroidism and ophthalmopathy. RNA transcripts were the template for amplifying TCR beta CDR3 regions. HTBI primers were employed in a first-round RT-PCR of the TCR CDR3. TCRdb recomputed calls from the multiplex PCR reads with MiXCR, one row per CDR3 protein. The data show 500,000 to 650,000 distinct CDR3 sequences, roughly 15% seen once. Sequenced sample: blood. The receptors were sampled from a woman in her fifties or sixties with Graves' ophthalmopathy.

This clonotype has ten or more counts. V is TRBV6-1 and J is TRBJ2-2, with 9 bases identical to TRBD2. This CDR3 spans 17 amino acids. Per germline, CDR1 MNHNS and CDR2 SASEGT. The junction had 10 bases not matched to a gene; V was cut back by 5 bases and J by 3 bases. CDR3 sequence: CASSSIAGVSDTGELFF. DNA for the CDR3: TGTGCCAGCAGTTCGATAGCGGGAGTGTCGGACACCGGGGAGCTGTTTTTT.

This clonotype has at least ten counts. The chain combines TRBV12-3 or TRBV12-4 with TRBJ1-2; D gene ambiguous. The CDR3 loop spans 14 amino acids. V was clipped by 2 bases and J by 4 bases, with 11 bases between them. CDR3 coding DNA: TGTGCCAGCAGTTTATCCACCCGACCCTATGGCTACACCTTC. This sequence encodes CASSLSTRPYGYTF.

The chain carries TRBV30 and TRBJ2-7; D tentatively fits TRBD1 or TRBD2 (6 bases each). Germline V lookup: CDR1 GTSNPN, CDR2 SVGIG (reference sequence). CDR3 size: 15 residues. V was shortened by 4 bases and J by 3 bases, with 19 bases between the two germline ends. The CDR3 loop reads CAWIIRGQGGYEQYF. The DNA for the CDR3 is TGTGCCTGGATCATTCGGGGGCAGGGAGGCTACGAGCAGTACTTC.

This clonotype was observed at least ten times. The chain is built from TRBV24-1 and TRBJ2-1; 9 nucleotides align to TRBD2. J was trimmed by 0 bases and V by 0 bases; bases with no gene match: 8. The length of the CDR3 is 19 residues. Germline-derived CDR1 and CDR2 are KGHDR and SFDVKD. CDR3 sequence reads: CATSDLTGTSKSSYNEQFF. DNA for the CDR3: TGTGCCACCAGTGATTTGACCGGGACTAGCAAAAGCTCCTACAATGAGCAGTTCTTC.

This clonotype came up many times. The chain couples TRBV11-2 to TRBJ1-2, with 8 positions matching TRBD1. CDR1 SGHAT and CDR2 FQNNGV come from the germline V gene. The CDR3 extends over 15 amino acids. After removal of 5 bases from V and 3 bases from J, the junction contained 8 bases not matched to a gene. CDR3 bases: TGTGCCAGCAGCCCTCGGACAGGGTCGGACTATGGCTACACCTTC. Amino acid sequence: CASSPRTGSDYGYTF. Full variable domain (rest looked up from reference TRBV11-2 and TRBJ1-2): EAGVAQSPRYKIIEKRQSVAFWCNPISGHATLYWYQQILGQGPKLLIQFQNNGVVDDSQLPKDRFSAERLKGVDSTLKIQPAKLEDSAVYLCASSPRTGSDYGYTFGSGTRLTVV.

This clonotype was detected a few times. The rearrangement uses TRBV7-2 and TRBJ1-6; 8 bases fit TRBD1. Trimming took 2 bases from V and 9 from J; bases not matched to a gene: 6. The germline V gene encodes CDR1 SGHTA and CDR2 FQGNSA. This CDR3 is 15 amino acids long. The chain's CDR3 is CASSLWAGGGSPLHF. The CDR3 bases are TGTGCCAGCAGCTTATGGGCAGGGGGCGGTTCACCCCTCCACTTT.

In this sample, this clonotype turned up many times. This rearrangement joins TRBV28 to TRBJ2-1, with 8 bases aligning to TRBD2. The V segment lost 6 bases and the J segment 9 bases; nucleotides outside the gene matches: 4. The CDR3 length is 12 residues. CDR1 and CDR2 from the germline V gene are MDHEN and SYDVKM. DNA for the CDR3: TGTGCCAGCAGGGCGGGAGGTCTTGAGCAGTTCTTC. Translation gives CASRAGGLEQFF.

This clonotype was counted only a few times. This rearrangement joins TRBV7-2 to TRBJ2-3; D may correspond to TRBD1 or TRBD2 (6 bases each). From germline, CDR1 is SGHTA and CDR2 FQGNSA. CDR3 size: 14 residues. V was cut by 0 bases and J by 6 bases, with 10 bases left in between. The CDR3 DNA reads TGTGCCAGCAGCTTAGCTCAGGGGAGGGATACGCAGTATTTT. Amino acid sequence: CASSLAQGRDTQYF.

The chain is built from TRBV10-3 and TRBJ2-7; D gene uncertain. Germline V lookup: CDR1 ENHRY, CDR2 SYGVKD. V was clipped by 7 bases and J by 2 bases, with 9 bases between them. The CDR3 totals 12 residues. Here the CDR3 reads CAIKGEPYEQYF. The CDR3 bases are TGTGCCATCAAAGGAGAGCCCTACGAGCAGTACTTC.

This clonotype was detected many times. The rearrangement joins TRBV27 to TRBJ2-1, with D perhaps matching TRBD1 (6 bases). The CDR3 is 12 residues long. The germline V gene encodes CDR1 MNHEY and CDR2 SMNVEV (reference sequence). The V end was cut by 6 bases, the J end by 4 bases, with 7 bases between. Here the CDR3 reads CASSGQYNEQFF. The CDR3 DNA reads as TGTGCCAGCAGCGGACAGTACAATGAGCAGTTCTTC.

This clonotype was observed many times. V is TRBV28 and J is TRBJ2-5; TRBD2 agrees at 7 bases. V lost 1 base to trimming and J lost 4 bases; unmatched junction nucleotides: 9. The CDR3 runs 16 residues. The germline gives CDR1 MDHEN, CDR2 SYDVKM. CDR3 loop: CASSLLQLANRETQYF. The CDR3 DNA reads TGTGCCAGCAGTTTATTGCAACTAGCGAACCGAGAGACCCAGTACTTC.

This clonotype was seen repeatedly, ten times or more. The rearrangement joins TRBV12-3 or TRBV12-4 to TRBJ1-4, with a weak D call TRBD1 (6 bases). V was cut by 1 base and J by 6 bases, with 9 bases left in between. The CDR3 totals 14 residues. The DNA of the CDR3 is TGTGCCAGCAGTTTAGTACAGGGTTATGAAAAACTGTTTTTT. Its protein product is CASSLVQGYEKLFF.

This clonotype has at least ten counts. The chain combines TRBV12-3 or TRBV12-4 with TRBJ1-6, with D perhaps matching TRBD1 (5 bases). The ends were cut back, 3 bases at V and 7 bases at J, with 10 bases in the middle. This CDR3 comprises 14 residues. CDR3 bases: TGTGCCAGCAGTTTTGGGGCAGTAAATTCACCCCTCCACTTT. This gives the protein CASSFGAVNSPLHF.

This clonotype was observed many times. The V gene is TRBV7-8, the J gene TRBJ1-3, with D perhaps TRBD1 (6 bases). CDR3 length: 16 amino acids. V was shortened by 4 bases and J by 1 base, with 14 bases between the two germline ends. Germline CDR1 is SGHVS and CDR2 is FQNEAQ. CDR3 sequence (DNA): TGTGCCAGCAGCTCAGTGGACAGAGGATCTGGAAACACCATATATTTT. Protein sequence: CASSSVDRGSGNTIYF.

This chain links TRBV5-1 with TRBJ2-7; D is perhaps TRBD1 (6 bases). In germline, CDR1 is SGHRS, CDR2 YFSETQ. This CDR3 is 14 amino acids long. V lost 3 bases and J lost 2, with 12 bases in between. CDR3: CASSWDTDTYEQYF. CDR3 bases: TGCGCCAGCAGCTGGGACACGGACACCTACGAGCAGTACTTC. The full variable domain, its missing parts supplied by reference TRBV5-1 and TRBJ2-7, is KAGVTQTPRYLIKTRGQQVTLSCSPISGHRSVSWYQQTPGQGLQFLFEYFSETQRNKGNFPGRFSGRQFSNSRSEMNVSTLELGDSALYLCASSWDTDTYEQYFGPGTRLTVT.

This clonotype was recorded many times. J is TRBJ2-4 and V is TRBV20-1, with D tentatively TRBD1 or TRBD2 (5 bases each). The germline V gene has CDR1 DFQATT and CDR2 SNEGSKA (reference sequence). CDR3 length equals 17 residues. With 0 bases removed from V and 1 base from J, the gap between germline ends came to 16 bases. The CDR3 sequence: CSARDLWGYRAKNIQYF. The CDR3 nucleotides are TGCAGTGCTAGAGATCTTTGGGGGTATCGTGCCAAAAACATTCAGTACTTC.

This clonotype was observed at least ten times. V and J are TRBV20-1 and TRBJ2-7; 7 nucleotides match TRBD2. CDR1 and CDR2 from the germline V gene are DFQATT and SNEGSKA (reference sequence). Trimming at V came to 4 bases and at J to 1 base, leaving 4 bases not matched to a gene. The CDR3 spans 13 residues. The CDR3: CSAIVSGSYEQYF. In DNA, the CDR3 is TGCAGTGCTATAGTTAGCGGGTCCTACGAGCAGTACTTC.

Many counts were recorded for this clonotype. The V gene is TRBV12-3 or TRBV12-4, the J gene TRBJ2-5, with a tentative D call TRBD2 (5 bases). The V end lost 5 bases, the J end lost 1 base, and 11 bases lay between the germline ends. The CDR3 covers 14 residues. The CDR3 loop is CASSRTRLQETQYF. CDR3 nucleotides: TGTGCCAGCAGTCGCACTAGACTCCAAGAGACCCAGTACTTC.

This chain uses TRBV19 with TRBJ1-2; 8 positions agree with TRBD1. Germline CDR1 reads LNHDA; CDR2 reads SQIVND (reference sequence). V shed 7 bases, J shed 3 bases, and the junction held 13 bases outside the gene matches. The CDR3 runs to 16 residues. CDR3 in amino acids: CASNPNPGTGDYGYTF. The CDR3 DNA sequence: TGTGCCAGTAACCCCAACCCCGGGACAGGAGACTATGGCTACACCTTC.

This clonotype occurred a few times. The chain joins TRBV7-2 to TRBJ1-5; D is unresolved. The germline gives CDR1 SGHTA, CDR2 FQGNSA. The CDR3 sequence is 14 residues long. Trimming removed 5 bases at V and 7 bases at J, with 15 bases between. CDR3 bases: TGTGCCAGCAGCGTTTCAGGCTCCGAGCAGCCCCAGCATTTT. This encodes CASSVSGSEQPQHF.

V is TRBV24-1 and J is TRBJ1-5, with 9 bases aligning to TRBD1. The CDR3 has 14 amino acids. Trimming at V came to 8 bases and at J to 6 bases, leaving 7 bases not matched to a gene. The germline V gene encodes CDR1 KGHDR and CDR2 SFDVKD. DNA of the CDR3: TGTGCCACCAAGAAAACAGGGGGCGGTCAGCCCCAGCATTTT. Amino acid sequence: CATKKTGGGQPQHF.

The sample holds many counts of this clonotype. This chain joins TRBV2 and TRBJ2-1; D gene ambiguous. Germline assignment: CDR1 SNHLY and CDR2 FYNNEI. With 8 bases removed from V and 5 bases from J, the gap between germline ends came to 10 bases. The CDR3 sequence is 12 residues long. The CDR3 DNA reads TGTGCCAGCGACGGGTCCAACAATGAGCAGTTCTTC. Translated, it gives CASDGSNNEQFF. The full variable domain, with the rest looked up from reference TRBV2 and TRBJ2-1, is EPEVTQTPSHQVTQMGQEVILRCVPISNHLYFYWYRQILGQKVEFLVSFYNNEISEKSEIFDDQFSVERPDGSNFTLKIRSTKLEDSAMYFCASDGSNNEQFFGPGTRLTVL.

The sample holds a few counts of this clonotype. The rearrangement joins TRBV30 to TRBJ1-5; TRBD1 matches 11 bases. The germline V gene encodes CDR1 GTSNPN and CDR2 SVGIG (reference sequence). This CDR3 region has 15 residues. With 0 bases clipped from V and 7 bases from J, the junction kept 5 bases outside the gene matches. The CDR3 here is CAWSVGQGARQPQHF. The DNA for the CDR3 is TGTGCCTGGAGTGTTGGACAGGGGGCCCGACAGCCCCAGCATTTT. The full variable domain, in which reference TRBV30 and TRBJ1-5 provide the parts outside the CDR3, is SQTIHQWPATLVQPVGSPLSLECTVEGTSNPNLYWYRQAAGRGLQLLFYSVGIGQISSEVPQNLSASRPQDRQFILSSKKLLLSDSGFYLCAWSVGQGARQPQHFGDGTRLSIL.